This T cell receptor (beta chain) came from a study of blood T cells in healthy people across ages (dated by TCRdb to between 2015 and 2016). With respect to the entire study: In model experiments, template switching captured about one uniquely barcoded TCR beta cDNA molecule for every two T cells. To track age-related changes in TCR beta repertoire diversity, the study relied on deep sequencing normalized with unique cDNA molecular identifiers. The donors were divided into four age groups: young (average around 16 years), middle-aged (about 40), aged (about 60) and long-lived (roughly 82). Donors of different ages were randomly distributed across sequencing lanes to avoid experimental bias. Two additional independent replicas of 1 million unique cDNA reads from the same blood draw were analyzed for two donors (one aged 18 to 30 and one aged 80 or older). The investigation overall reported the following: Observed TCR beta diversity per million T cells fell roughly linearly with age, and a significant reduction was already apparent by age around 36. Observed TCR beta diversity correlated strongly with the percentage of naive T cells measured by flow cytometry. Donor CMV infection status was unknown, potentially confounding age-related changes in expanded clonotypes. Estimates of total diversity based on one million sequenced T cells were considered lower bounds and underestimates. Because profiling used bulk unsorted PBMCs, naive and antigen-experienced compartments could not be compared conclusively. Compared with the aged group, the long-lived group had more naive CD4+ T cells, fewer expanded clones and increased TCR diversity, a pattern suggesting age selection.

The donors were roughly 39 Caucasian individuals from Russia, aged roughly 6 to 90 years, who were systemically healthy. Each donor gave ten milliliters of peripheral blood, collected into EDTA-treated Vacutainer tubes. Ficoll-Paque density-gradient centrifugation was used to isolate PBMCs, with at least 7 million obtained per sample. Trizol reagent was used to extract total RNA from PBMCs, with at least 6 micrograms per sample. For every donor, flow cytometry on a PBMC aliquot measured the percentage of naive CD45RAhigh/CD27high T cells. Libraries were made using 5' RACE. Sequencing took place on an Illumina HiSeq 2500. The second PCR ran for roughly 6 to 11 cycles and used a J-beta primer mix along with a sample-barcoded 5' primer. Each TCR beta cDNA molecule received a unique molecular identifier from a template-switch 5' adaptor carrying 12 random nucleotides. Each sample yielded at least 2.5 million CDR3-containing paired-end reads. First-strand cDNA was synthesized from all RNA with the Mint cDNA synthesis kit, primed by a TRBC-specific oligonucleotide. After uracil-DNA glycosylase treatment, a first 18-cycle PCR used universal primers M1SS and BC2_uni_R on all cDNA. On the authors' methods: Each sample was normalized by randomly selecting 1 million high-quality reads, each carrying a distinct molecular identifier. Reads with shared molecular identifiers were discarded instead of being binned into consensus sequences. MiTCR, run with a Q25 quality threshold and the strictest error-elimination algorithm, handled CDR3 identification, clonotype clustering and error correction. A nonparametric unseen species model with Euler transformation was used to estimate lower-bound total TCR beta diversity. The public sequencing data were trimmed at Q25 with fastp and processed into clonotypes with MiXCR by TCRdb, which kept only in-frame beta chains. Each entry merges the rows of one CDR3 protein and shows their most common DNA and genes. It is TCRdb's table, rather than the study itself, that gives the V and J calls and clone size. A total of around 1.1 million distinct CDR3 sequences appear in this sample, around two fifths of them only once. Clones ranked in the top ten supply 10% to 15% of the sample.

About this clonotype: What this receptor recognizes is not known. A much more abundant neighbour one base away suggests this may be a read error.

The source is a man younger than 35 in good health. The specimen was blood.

The nucleotide sequence reads as follows: TGTGCCAGCAGGGGGCCCACAGATACGCGGTATTTT. Translated, it gives CASRGPTDTRYF. The rearranged chain carries TRBV7-2 and TRBJ2-3; the D gene is perhaps TRBD1, on 5 matching bases. Its CDR3 holds 12 amino acids, cysteine through phenylalanine. The entry retains the CDR3 DNA only, 36 bases that are in frame from base 1. The germline V gene encodes CDR1 SGHTA and CDR2 FQGNSA.